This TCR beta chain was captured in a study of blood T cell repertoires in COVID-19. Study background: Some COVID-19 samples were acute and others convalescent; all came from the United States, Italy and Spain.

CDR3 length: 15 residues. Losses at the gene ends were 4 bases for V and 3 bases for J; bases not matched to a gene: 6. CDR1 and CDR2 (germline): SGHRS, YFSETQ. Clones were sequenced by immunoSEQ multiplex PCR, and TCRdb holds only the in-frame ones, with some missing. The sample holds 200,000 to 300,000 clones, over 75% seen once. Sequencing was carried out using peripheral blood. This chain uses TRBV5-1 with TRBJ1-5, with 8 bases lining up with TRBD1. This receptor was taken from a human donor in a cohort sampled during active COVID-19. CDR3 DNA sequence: TGCGCCAGCAGCACCGGACAGGGCGACAATCAGCCCCAGCATTTT. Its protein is CASSTGQGDNQPQHF.